One and the same sample provided the 32 T cell receptor beta chains below, sequenced in a study of neoadjuvant anti-PD-1 for oral cavity cancer (dated by TCRdb to 2020 to 2022). The label giving this sample's time point can be read as: after neoadjuvant nivolumab, at surgical resection. The library was produced with the immunoSEQ multiplex PCR assay. Entries here come from immuneACCESS through TCRdb and include only in-frame sequences with V and J called. Some clones fail to appear in such tables; in the studies checked, an unresolved V gene covers under half of the shortfall, and the cause of the remainder is unknown. The sample table lists approximately 45,000 clones, 77% of them with a count of one. Approximately 5% of the sample is in the top ten clones. This specimen was PBMCs, taken after nivolumab (anti-PD-1) treatment. The origin of the receptors is a person between 40 and 85 years old with oral cavity squamous cell carcinoma.

The gene calls are TRBV9 and TRBJ2-1, with 8 bases aligning to TRBD2. Germline values: CDR1 SGDLS, CDR2 YYNGEE. The CDR3 runs 15 residues. V shed 3 bases, J shed 0 bases, and the junction held 2 bases outside the gene matches. The CDR3 nucleotides read TGTGCCAGCAGCGGACTAGCGAGCTCCTACAATGAGCAGTTCTTC. Its protein is CASSGLASSYNEQFF.

V usage is TRBV2 and J usage is TRBJ2-7; D may be TRBD2 (6 bases). Trimming cost V 6 bases and J 7 bases, with 16 bases left between them. The CDR3 extends over 13 amino acids. CDR1 is SNHLY, CDR2 FYNNEI, per germline. The CDR3: CASSRLGGTEQYF. CDR3 DNA sequence: TGTGCCAGCAGCCGGTTGGGGGGTACTGAGCAGTACTTC.

V usage is TRBV7-2 and J usage is TRBJ2-7; the match to TRBD2 covers 9 bases. The CDR3 extends over 15 amino acids. CDR1 SGHTA and CDR2 FQGNSA come from the germline V gene. The V gene end was trimmed by 5 bases and the J gene end by 5 bases; junction bases not matched to a gene: 10. The DNA for the CDR3 is TGTGCCAGCAGCCCCGGACTAGCGCCGCCCCACGAGCAGTACTTC. Its protein is CASSPGLAPPHEQYF.

The chain has TRBV19 and TRBJ1-6; no clear D gene. Germline V gene data show CDR1 as LNHDA and CDR2 as SQIVND (reference sequence). The ends were cut back, 0 bases at V and 8 bases at J, with 11 bases in the middle. The CDR3 length is 15 residues. The CDR3 loop reads CASSIDGSRDSPLHF. As DNA, the CDR3 is TGTGCCAGTAGTATAGATGGGTCGAGGGATTCACCCCTCCACTTT. The variable domain in full, completed from reference TRBV19 and TRBJ1-6, reads DGGITQSPKYLFRKEGQNVTLSCEQNLNHDAMYWYRQDPGQGLRLIYYSQIVNDFQKGDIAEGYSVSREKKESFPLTVTSAQKNPTAFYLCASSIDGSRDSPLHFGNGTRLTVT.

The chain uses TRBV15 and TRBJ1-1, with 7 bases lining up with TRBD1. Germline trimming cut 0 bases from V and 6 bases from J; bases unmatched to any gene: 7. The CDR3 is made up of 15 amino acids. From germline, CDR1 is LNHNV and CDR2 YYDKDF (reference sequence). CDR3 loop: CATSRELTGYAEAFF. The DNA of the CDR3 is TGTGCCACCAGCAGAGAATTGACAGGGTACGCTGAAGCTTTCTTT.

This clone was found once. This chain uses TRBV5-1 with TRBJ1-1; 10 bases are a match to TRBD1. CDR3 length equals 16 residues. Germline CDR1 is SGHRS and CDR2 is YFSETQ. J was trimmed by 0 bases and V by 4 bases; bases with no gene match: 6. This chain's CDR3 is CASSPDRGTLNTEAFF. The CDR3 DNA reads as TGCGCCAGCAGCCCGGACAGGGGGACGCTGAACACTGAAGCTTTCTTT.

This chain joins TRBV9 and TRBJ2-5; 9 nucleotides match TRBD2. Germline values: CDR1 SGDLS, CDR2 YYNGEE. V shed 1 base, J shed 5 bases, and the junction held 9 bases outside the gene matches. The CDR3 runs 16 residues. In DNA, the CDR3 is TGTGCCAGCAGCGTAAGGGCTAGCGGGATTGGGGAGACCCAGTACTTC. It yields the protein CASSVRASGIGETQYF.

V is TRBV9 and J is TRBJ2-7; D gene uncertain. V lost 4 bases, J lost 2 bases, and 13 bases lay in between. The length of the CDR3 is 14 residues. CDR1 and CDR2 from the germline V gene are SGDLS and YYNGEE. In nucleotides, the CDR3 is TGTGCCAGCAGCCCCTGGCAGGCGGCCTACGAGCAGTACTTC. Translation gives CASSPWQAAYEQYF.

This clone came up a few times. The chain employs TRBV15 and TRBJ2-7; 9 bases match TRBD1. J gave up 0 bases and V 0 bases, and 6 bases lay outside the gene matches. The CDR3 extends over 17 amino acids. Germline V gene lookup returns CDR1 LNHNV and CDR2 YYDKDF (reference sequence). CDR3 sequence: CATSRDWGTGTSYEQYF. CDR3 bases: TGTGCCACCAGCAGAGATTGGGGGACAGGGACCTCCTACGAGCAGTACTTC.

The chain is built from TRBV10-2 and TRBJ2-1; TRBD1 matches 9 bases. CDR3 size: 15 residues. V shed 2 bases and J 8 bases; nucleotides not matched to a gene: 7. Germline values: CDR1 WSHSY, CDR2 SAAADI. The CDR3 here is CASSERTGVRDEQFF. CDR3 coding DNA: TGCGCCAGCAGTGAGAGGACAGGGGTAAGGGATGAGCAGTTCTTC.

This chain connects TRBV2 to TRBJ1-4; no clear D. Germline V gene sequence: CDR1 SNHLY, CDR2 FYNNEI. There are 15 residues in the CDR3. V was cut by 2 bases and J by 2 bases, with 9 bases left in between. CDR3 DNA: TGTGCCAGCAGTGAATTCGGAGGCACTAATGAAAAACTGTTTTTT. It codes for CASSEFGGTNEKLFF.

CDR3 protein: CASTQGTNYGYTF. Here the CDR3 DNA reads TGTGCCAGCACTCAGGGCACTAACTATGGCTACACCTTC. The chain joins TRBV6-1 to TRBJ1-2, with a tentative D call TRBD1 (5 bases). V was cut by 7 bases and J by 0 bases, with 9 bases left in between. The germline CDR1 and CDR2 sequences are MNHNS and SASEGT. CDR3 size: 13 residues.

V gene TRBV28 combines with J gene TRBJ1-1; TRBD1 matches at 8 bases. V trimming: 7 bases; J trimming: 2 bases; junction bases outside the gene matches: 6. Germline V gives CDR1 MDHEN, CDR2 SYDVKM. There are 14 residues in the CDR3. The CDR3 sequence: CASKRGQVNTEAFF. The CDR3 nucleotides are TGTGCCAGCAAAAGGGGACAGGTAAACACTGAAGCTTTCTTT.

Only a few counts were recorded for this clone. The J gene is TRBJ2-7, the V gene TRBV5-1; D ambiguous. Germline assignment: CDR1 SGHRS and CDR2 YFSETQ. The germline V and J ends were trimmed by 0 bases and 5 bases, with 6 bases remaining between them. This CDR3 contains 12 residues. This CDR3 reads CASSLGVHEQYF. CDR3 DNA: TGCGCCAGCAGCTTGGGTGTCCACGAGCAGTACTTC.

This chain connects TRBV27 to TRBJ2-1; maybe TRBD2 (5 bases). CDR1 and CDR2 (germline): MNHEY, SMNVEV (reference sequence). Between the trimmed V and J ends, which lost 5 bases and 9 bases, there was a span of 17 bases. The CDR3 is made up of 14 amino acids. The CDR3 nucleotides read TGTGCCAGCAGTCCTACGCATCTAGGAGGTGAGCAGTTCTTC. Residues: CASSPTHLGGEQFF.

V gene TRBV7-9 combines with J gene TRBJ1-2; D perhaps matches TRBD1 (5 bases). This CDR3 is built from 13 residues. Germline CDR1 reads SEHNR; CDR2 reads FQNEAQ (reference sequence). V was pared by 3 bases and J by 5 bases, with 10 bases between. The CDR3 protein is CASSFGREYGYTF. The CDR3 nucleotides are TGTGCCAGCAGCTTTGGCAGGGAGTATGGCTACACCTTC.

The count of this clone is one. This chain uses TRBV5-6 with TRBJ1-2; 9 positions agree with TRBD1. Germline CDR1 and CDR2: SGHDT and YYEEEE. V was pared by 4 bases and J by 2 bases, with 6 bases of the junction left unmatched. This CDR3 is 15 amino acids long. The CDR3 loop reads CASSLGGTGNYGYTF. The CDR3, as DNA: TGTGCCAGCAGCCTGGGGGGGACAGGGAACTATGGCTACACCTTC.

This rearrangement joins TRBV2 to TRBJ2-7; D is perhaps TRBD2 (6 bases). The germline V and J ends were trimmed by 6 bases and 7 bases, with 22 bases remaining between them. Looked up from germline, CDR1 is SNHLY and CDR2 is FYNNEI. The CDR3 sequence is 15 residues long. CDR3 coding DNA: TGTGCCAGCAGCGTAACGACACTTGCCGGGGGAGAGCAGTACTTC. Its protein is CASSVTTLAGGEQYF.

This chain links TRBV19 with TRBJ2-7; 8 positions match TRBD1. CDR1 is LNHDA, CDR2 SQIVND, per germline (reference sequence). V lost 6 bases, J lost 3 bases, and 10 bases stayed unmatched. The CDR3 has 15 residues. The CDR3 DNA is TGTGCCAGTAGGGACAGGGCGGGCTCCTTCTACGAGCAGTACTTC. Encoded protein: CASRDRAGSFYEQYF.

The chain carries TRBV5-1 and TRBJ1-1; no definite D call. The V end lost 0 bases, the J end lost 4 bases, and 7 bases lay between the germline ends. This CDR3 has 13 residues. CDR1 SGHRS and CDR2 YFSETQ come from the germline V gene. The CDR3, as DNA: TGCGCCAGCAGCTTGGAGGCCCCCACTGAAGCTTTCTTT. Translating it yields CASSLEAPTEAFF.

As DNA, the CDR3 is TGCGCCAGCAGTAGGACAGGGGAGGGAGAAAAACTGTTTTTT. Translated: CASSRTGEGEKLFF. The chain uses TRBV5-1 and TRBJ1-4; 9 positions match TRBD1. The CDR3 contains 14 residues. Germline-derived CDR1 and CDR2 are SGHRS and YFSETQ. J gave up 8 bases and V 5 bases, and 7 bases lay outside the gene matches.

This chain uses TRBV29-1 with TRBJ1-1; 7 nucleotides line up with TRBD1. V was clipped by 7 bases and J by 5 bases; unmatched bases: 7. Germline values: CDR1 SQVTM, CDR2 ANQGSEA. This CDR3 spans 12 amino acids. CDR3 loop: CSGKQGRTEAFF. The CDR3 nucleotides are TGCAGCGGCAAACAGGGGAGGACTGAAGCTTTCTTT.

The rearrangement joins TRBV30 to TRBJ2-3; D remains unclear. The germline V and J ends were trimmed by 5 bases and 2 bases, with 11 bases remaining between them. Germline V gene data show CDR1 as GTSNPN and CDR2 as SVGIG (reference sequence). This CDR3 spans 13 amino acids. The CDR3 here is CAWGPGNTDTQYF. Here the CDR3 DNA reads TGTGCCTGGGGTCCTGGGAACACAGATACGCAGTATTTT.

This clone was recorded only once. V and J are TRBV10-2 and TRBJ2-1, with 9 bases lining up with TRBD2. Germline V gene lookup returns CDR1 WSHSY and CDR2 SAAADI. The CDR3 consists of 15 residues. The V segment lost 2 bases and the J segment 9 bases; nucleotides outside the gene matches: 8. The CDR3 protein is CASSEESSGSPEQFF. CDR3 DNA: TGCGCCAGCAGTGAGGAAAGTAGCGGGAGTCCTGAGCAGTTCTTC.

The V gene is TRBV5-6, the J gene TRBJ1-1, with no clear D. Trimming shortened V by 1 base and J by 5 bases, and 12 bases separated the two germline ends. Germline loops: CDR1 SGHDT, CDR2 YYEEEE. This CDR3 is 14 amino acids long. CDR3 in DNA: TGTGCCAGCAGCTTGTACGGAGGAGGAACTGAAGCTTTCTTT. Its protein product is CASSLYGGGTEAFF.

The rearrangement uses TRBV10-3 and TRBJ1-4; tentatively, D is TRBD1 (6 bases). CDR1 and CDR2 from the germline V gene are ENHRY and SYGVKD. The CDR3 spans 13 residues. Between the trimmed V and J ends, which lost 7 bases and 6 bases, there was a span of 12 bases. CDR3 nucleotide sequence: TGTGCCATCAAGTCCGGGGGCGATGAAAAACTGTTTTTT. Translated: CAIKSGGDEKLFF.

The rearrangement joins TRBV5-6 to TRBJ2-7, with D perhaps matching TRBD1 (5 bases). V lost 2 bases, J lost 7 bases, and 7 bases lay in between. CDR1 and CDR2 (germline): SGHDT, YYEEEE. This CDR3 comprises 11 residues. The CDR3 DNA is TGTGCCAGCAGCTTAAGGACAGAGCAGTACTTC. Its translation: CASSLRTEQYF.

V is TRBV19 and J is TRBJ1-2; a possible D gene is TRBD1 (5 bases). Germline loops: CDR1 LNHDA, CDR2 SQIVND (reference sequence). Trimming pared 8 bases from V and 0 bases from J, leaving 16 bases between. The CDR3 runs to 15 residues. Here the CDR3 reads CASHRDGGTNYGYTF. Here the CDR3 DNA reads TGTGCCAGTCACCGGGACGGAGGGACTAACTATGGCTACACCTTC.

V usage is TRBV29-1 and J usage is TRBJ2-1; D is perhaps TRBD1 (6 bases). This CDR3 has 14 residues. Germline loops: CDR1 SQVTM, CDR2 ANQGSEA. V lost 7 bases to trimming and J lost 4 bases, with 17 bases between them. The CDR3 here is CSAPGTGYYNEQFF. The CDR3, as DNA: TGCAGCGCCCCCGGAACAGGGTATTACAATGAGCAGTTCTTC.

This clone was observed a handful of times. The gene calls are TRBV5-4 and TRBJ2-7, with 13 bases fitting TRBD2. The CDR3 covers 15 residues. Losses at the gene ends were 4 bases for V and 3 bases for J; bases not matched to a gene: 4. Germline values: CDR1 SGHNT, CDR2 YYREEE (reference sequence). CDR3 sequence: CASSPGLAGVYEQYF. CDR3 sequence (DNA): TGTGCCAGCAGCCCTGGACTAGCGGGGGTCTACGAGCAGTACTTC.

V usage is TRBV5-1 and J usage is TRBJ2-3, with a tentative D call TRBD1 (6 bases). The CDR3 runs to 15 residues. V was trimmed by 1 base and J by 2 bases, leaving 11 bases between them. Germline CDR1 SGHRS, CDR2 YFSETQ. The CDR3 region has the DNA TGCGCCAGCAGCTTGAGGGCAGGGGACACAGATACGCAGTATTTT. Translated: CASSLRAGDTDTQYF.

The chain uses TRBV4-1 and TRBJ1-2, with 7 bases fitting TRBD1. Germline V lookup: CDR1 MGHRA, CDR2 YSYEKL. The CDR3 sequence is 15 residues long. V lost 11 bases to trimming and J lost 0 bases; unmatched junction nucleotides: 12. The CDR3 nucleotides read TGCGCCGACAGGGCAGGGGCCCACACTAACTATGGCTACACCTTC. Protein: CADRAGAHTNYGYTF.